This T cell receptor (beta chain) stems from a study of blood T cell repertoires in COVID-19. About the research overall: Collection of acute and convalescent COVID-19 samples took place in the United States, Italy and Spain. Sources were T cells, B-cell-depleted T cells, or PBMCs; the material itself was cDNA or gDNA.

The germline CDR1 and CDR2 sequences are KGHDR and SFDVKD. This CDR3 contains 15 residues. Unmatched junction bases numbered 4, after V lost 4 bases and J lost 5 bases. Authors' methods: Amplifying reference gene primers gave estimates of nucleated cell counts. The table came from immunoSEQ multiplex PCR; TCRdb's copy has only in-frame clones and leaves some out. V and J calls and clone size follow that table, whereas D and trimming were derived from the DNA. Counted here are fewer than 50,000 clones, about 74% occurring once; the ten biggest clones make up roughly a tenth. Material: peripheral blood. The rearrangement joins TRBV24-1 to TRBJ2-3; 11 nucleotides agree with TRBD2. This clonotype was sampled from a man between 65 and 85 years old with COVID-19, enrolled during active disease. CDR3 nucleotides: TGTGCCACCAGTGACCCCGGACTAGCGGGAGATACGCAGTATTTT. This gives the protein CATSDPGLAGDTQYF.